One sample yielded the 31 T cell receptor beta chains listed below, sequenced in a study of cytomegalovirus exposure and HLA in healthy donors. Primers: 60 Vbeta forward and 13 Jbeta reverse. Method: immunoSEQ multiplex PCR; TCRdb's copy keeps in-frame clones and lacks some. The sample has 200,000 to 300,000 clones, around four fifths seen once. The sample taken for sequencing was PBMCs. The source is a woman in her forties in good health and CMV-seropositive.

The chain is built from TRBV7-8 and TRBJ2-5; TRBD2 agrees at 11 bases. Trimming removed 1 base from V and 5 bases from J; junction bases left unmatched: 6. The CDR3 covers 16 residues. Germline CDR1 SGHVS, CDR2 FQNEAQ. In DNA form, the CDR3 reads TGTGCCAGCAGCTTAGAGGTAGCGGGAGGGCCGGAGACCCAGTACTTC. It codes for CASSLEVAGGPETQYF.

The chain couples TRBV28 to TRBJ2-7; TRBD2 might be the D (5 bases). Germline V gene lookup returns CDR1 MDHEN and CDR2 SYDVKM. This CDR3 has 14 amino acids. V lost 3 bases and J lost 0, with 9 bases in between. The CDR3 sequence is CASSFRGSSYEQYF. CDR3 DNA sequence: TGTGCCAGCAGTTTCCGGGGATCCTCCTACGAGCAGTACTTC.

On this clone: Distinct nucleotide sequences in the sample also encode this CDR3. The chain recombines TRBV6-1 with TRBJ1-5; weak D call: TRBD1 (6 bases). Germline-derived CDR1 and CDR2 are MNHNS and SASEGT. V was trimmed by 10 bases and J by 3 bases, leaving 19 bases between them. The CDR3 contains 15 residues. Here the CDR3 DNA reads TGTGCCACCCTTTATTCGGGGGGCATCAATCAGCCCCAGCATTTT. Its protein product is CATLYSGGINQPQHF.

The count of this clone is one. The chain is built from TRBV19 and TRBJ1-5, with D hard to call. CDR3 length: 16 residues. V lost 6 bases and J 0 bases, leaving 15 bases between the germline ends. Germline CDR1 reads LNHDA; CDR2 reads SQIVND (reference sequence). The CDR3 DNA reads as TGTGCCAGTAGCCCCCTGGAACGAGGTAGCAATCAGCCCCAGCATTTT. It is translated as CASSPLERGSNQPQHF.

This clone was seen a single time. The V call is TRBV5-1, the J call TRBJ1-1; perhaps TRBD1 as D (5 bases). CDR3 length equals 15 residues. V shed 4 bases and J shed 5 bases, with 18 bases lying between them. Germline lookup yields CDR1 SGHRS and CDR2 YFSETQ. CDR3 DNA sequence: TGCGCCAGCAGCCGGGACGGAGGGCCCGGGACTGAAGCTTTCTTT. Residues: CASSRDGGPGTEAFF.

The CDR3: CASSRAGPHEQYF. CDR3 sequence (DNA): TGTGCCAGCAGCCGCGCGGGGCCCCACGAGCAGTACTTC. This sequence joins TRBV16 and TRBJ2-7, with a tentative D call TRBD2 (6 bases). V dropped 4 bases and J dropped 5 bases, with 12 bases sitting between them. The CDR3 sequence is 13 residues long. Germline CDR1 is KGHSY and CDR2 is FQNENV.

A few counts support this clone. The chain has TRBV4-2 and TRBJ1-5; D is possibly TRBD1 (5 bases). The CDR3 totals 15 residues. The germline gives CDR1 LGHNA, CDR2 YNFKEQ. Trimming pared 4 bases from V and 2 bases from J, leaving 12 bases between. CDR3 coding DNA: TGTGCCAGCAGCCTCCACGGGGGGGGCAATCAGCCCCAGCATTTT. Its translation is CASSLHGGGNQPQHF.

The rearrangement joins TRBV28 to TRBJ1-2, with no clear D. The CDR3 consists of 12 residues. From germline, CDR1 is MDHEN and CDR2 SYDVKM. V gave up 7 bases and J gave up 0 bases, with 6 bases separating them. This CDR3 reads CASTSANYGYTF. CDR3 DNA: TGTGCCAGCACCTCAGCTAACTATGGCTACACCTTC.

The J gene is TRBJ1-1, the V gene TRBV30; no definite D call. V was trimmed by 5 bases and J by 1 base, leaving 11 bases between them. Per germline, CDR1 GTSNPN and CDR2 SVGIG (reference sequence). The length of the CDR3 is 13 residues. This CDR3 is CAWALTPNTEAFF. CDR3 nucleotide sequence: TGTGCCTGGGCACTAACACCGAACACTGAAGCTTTCTTT.

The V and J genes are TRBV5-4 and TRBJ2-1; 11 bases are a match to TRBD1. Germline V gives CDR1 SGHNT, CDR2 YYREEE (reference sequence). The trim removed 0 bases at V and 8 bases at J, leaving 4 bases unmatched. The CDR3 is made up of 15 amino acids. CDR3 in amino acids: CASSLGTGGGYEQFF. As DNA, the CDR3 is TGTGCCAGCAGCTTGGGGACAGGGGGCGGGTATGAGCAGTTCTTC.

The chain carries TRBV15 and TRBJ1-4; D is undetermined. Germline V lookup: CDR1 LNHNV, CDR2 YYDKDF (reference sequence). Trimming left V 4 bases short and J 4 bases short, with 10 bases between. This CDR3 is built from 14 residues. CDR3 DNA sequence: TGTGCCACCAGCATTCGAGGGTTTAATGAAAAACTGTTTTTT. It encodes CATSIRGFNEKLFF.

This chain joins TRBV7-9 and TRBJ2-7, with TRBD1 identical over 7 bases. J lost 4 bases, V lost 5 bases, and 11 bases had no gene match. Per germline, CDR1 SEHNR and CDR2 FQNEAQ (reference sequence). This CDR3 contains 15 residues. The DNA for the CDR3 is TGTGCCAGCAGCCCCTTCGACAGGGCTATGTACGAGCAGTACTTC. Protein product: CASSPFDRAMYEQYF.

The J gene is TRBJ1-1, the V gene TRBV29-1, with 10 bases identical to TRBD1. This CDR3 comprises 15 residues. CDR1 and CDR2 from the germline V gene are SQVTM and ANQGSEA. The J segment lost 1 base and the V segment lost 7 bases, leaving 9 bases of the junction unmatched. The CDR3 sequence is CSAQRQGARNTEAFF. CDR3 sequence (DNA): TGCAGCGCACAGAGACAGGGGGCAAGGAACACTGAAGCTTTCTTT.

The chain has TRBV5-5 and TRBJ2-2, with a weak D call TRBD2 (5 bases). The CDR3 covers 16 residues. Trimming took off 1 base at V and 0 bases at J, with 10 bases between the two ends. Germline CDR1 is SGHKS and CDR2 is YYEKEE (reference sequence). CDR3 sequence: CASSLLATTNTGELFF. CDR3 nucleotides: TGTGCCAGCAGCTTGTTAGCGACTACGAACACCGGGGAGCTGTTTTTT.

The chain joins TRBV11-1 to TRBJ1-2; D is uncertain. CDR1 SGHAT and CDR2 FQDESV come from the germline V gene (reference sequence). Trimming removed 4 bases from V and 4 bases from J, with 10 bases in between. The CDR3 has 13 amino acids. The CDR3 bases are TGTGCCAGCAGCTACACGGAGGGCTATGGCTACACCTTC. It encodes CASSYTEGYGYTF.

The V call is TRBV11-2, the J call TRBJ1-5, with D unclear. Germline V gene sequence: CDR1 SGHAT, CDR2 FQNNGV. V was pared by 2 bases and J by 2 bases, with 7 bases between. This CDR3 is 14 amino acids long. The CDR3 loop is CASSLNAGNQPQHF. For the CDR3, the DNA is TGTGCCAGCAGCTTAAATGCAGGCAATCAGCCCCAGCATTTT.

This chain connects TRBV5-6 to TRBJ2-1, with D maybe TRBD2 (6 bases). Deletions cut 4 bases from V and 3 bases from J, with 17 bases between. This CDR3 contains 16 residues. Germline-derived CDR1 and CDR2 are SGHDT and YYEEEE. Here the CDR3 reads CASSARLGSLYNEQFF. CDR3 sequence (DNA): TGTGCCAGCAGCGCAAGGCTCGGGAGTCTCTACAATGAGCAGTTCTTC.

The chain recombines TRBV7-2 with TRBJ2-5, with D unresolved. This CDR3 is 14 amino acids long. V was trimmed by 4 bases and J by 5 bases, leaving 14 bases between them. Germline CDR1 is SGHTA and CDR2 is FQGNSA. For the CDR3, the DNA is TGTGCCAGCAGCTCCCAGGCCGCGTTGGAGACCCAGTACTTC. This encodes CASSSQAALETQYF.

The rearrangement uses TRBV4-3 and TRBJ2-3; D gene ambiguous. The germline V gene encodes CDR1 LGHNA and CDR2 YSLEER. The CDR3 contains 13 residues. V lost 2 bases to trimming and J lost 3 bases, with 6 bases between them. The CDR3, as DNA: TGCGCCAGCAGCCAACGACTGACAGATACGCAGTATTTT. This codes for CASSQRLTDTQYF.

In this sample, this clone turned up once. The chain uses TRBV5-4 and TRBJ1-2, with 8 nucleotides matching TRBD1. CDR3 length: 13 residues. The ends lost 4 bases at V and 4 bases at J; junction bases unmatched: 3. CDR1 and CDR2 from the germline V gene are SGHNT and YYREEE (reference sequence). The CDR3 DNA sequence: TGTGCCAGCAGCCCAGGACAGGGCTATGGCTACACCTTC. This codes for CASSPGQGYGYTF.

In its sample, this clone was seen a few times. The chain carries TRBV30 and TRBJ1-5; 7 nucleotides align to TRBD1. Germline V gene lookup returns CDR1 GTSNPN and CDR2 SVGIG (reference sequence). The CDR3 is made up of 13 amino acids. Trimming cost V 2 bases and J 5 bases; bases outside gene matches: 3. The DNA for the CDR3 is TGTGCCTGGAGTAACAGGGGAGATCAGCCCCAGCATTTT. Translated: CAWSNRGDQPQHF.

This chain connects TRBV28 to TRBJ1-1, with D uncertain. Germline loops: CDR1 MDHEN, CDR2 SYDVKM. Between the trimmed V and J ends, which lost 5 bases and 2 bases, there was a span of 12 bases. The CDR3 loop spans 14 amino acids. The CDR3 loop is CASSTRTGNTEAFF. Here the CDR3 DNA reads TGTGCCAGCAGTACTAGGACGGGTAACACTGAAGCTTTCTTT.

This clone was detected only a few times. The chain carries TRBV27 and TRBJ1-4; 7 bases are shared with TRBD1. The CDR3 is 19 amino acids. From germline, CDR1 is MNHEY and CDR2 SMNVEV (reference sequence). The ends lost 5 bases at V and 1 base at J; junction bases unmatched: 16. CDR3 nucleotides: TGTGCCAGCAGTAGGACAGGATCGTGGGGCACTCGAACTAATGAAAAACTGTTTTTT. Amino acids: CASSRTGSWGTRTNEKLFF. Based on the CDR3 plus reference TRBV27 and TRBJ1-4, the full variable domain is EAQVTQNPRYLITVTGKKLTVTCSQNMNHEYMSWYRQDPGLGLRQIYYSMNVEVTDKGDVPEGYKVSRKEKRNFPLILESPSPNQTSLYFCASSRTGSWGTRTNEKLFFGSGTQLSVL.

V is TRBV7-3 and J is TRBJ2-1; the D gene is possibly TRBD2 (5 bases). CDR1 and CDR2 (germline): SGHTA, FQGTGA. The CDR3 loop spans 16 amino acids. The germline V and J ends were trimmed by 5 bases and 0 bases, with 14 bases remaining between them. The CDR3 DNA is TGTGCCAGCAGCCCCGGTTTCGGACTCTCCTACAATGAGCAGTTCTTC. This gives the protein CASSPGFGLSYNEQFF.

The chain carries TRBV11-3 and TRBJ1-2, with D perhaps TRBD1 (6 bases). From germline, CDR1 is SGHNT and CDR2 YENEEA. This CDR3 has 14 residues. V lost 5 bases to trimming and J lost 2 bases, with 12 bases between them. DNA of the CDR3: TGTGCCAGCAGCCTCGAAACAGGGAACTATGGCTACACCTTC. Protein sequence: CASSLETGNYGYTF.

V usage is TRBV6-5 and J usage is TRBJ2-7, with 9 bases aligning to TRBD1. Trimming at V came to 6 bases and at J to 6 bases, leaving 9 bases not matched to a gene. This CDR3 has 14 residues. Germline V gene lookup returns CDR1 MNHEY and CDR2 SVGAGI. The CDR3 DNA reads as TGTGCCAGCAGCCGGACAGGGGTCGACGGCGAGCAGTACTTC. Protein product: CASSRTGVDGEQYF.

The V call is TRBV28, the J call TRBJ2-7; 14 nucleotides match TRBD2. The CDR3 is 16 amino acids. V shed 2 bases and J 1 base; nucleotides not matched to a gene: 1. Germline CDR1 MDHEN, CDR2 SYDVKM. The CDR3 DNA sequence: TGTGCCAGCAGTTTAGGGACTAGCGGGGGATCCTACGAGCAGTACTTC. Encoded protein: CASSLGTSGGSYEQYF.

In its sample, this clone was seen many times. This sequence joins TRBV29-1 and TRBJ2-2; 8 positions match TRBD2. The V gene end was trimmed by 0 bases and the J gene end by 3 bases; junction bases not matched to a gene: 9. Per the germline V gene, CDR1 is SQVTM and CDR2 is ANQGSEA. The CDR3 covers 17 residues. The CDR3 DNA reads TGCAGCGTTGAAGACCCGGGACTAGGGGGGTACACCGGGGAGCTGTTTTTT. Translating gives CSVEDPGLGGYTGELFF.

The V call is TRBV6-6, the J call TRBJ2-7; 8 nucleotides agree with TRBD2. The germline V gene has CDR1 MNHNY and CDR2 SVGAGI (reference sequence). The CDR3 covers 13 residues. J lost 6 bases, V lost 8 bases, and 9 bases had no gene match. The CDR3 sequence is CASGRREGLEQYF. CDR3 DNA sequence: TGTGCCAGCGGGCGACGGGAGGGACTCGAGCAGTACTTC.

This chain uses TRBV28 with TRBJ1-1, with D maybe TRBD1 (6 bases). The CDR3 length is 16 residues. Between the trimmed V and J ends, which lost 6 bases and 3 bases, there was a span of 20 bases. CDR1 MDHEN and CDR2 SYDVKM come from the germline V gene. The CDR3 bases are TGTGCCAGCAGGAAACAGGGATCGGTCACCCACACTGAAGCTTTCTTT. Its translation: CASRKQGSVTHTEAFF.

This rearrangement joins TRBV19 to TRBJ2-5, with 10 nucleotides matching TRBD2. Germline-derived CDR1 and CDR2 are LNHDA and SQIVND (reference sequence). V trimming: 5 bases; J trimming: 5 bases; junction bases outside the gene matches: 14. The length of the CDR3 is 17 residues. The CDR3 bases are TGTGCCAGTAGTCGAAGCGGGAGGGCCGTCGATGGCGAGACCCAGTACTTC. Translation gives CASSRSGRAVDGETQYF.